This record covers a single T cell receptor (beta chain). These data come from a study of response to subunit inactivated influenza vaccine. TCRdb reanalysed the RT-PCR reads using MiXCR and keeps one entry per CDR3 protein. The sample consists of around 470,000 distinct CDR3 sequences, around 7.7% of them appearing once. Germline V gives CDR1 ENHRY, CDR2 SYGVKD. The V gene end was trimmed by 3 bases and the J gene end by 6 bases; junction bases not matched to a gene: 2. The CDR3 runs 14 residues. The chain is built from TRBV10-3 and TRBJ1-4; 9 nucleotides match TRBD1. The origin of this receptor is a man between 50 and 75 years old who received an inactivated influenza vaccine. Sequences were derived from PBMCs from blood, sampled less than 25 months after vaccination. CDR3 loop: CAISDGQGHEKLFF. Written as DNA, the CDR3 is TGTGCCATCAGTGACGGACAGGGGCATGAAAAACTGTTTTTT.